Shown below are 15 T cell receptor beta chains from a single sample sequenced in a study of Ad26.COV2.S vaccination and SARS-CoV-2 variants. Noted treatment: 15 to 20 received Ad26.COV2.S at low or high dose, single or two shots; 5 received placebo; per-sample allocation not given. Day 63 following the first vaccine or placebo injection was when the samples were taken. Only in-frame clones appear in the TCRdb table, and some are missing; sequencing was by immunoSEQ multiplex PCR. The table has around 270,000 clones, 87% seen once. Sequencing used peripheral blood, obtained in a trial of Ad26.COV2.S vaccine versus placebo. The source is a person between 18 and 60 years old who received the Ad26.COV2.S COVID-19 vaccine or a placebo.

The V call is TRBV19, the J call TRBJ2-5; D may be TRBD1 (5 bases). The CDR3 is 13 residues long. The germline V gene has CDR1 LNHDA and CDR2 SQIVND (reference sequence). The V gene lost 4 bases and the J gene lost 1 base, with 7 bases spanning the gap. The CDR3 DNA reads TGTGCCAGTAGTAAAGACAGCCAAGAGACCCAGTACTTC. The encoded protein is CASSKDSQETQYF.

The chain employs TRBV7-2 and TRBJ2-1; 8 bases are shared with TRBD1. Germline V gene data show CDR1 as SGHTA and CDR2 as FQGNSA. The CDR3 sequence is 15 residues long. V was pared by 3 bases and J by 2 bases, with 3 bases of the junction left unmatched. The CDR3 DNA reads TGTGCCAGCAGCTTTGGGGACAGGACCTACAATGAGCAGTTCTTC. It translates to CASSFGDRTYNEQFF.

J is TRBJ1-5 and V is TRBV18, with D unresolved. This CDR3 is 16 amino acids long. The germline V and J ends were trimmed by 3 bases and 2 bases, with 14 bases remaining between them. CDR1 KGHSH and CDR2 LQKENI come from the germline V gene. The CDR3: CASSPLDRGRNQPQHF. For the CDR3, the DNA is TGTGCCAGCTCACCTTTAGACCGGGGTCGCAATCAGCCCCAGCATTTT. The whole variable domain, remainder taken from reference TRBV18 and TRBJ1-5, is NAGVMQNPRHLVRRRGQEARLRCSPMKGHSHVYWYRQLPEEGLKFMVYLQKENIIDESGMPKERFSAEFPKEGPSILRIQQVVRGDSAAYFCASSPLDRGRNQPQHFGDGTRLSIL.

The chain's CDR3 is CASSHKGRFRTNEKLFF. CDR3 nucleotides: TGCGCCAGCAGCCACAAGGGGAGGTTCCGGACTAATGAAAAACTGTTTTTT. The chain couples TRBV4-3 to TRBJ1-4; tentative D call: TRBD1 (5 bases). The germline V gene encodes CDR1 LGHNA and CDR2 YSLEER. With 3 bases removed from V and 2 bases from J, the gap between germline ends came to 16 bases. The CDR3 contains 17 residues.

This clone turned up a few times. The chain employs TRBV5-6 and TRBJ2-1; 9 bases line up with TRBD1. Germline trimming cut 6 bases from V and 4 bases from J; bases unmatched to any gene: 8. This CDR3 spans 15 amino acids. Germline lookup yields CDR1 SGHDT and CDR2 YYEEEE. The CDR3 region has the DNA TGTGCCAGCAACGCCGGGACAGGGCGATACAATGAGCAGTTCTTC. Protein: CASNAGTGRYNEQFF.

The CDR3 spells CASTLDSPGHSPLHF. The CDR3 bases are TGTGCCAGCACCTTGGACAGTCCGGGGCATTCACCCCTCCACTTT. The J gene is TRBJ1-6, the V gene TRBV27; possible D gene TRBD1, 6 bases. V shed 7 bases and J shed 8 bases, with 18 bases lying between them. Germline CDR1 reads MNHEY; CDR2 reads SMNVEV (reference sequence). The CDR3 is 15 residues long.

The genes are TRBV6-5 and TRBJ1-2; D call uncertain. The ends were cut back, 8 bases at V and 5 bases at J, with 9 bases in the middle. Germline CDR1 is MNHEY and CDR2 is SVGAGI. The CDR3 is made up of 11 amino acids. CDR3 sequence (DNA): TGTGCCAGCGGAGTTGGGTATGGCTACACCTTC. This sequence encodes CASGVGYGYTF.

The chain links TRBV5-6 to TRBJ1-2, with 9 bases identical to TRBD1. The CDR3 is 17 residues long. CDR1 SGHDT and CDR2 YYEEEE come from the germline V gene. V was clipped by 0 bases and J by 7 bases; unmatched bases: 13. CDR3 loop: CASSLAGTGFLLGGYTF. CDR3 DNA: TGTGCCAGCAGCTTGGCAGGGACAGGGTTTTTGTTGGGTGGCTACACCTTC.

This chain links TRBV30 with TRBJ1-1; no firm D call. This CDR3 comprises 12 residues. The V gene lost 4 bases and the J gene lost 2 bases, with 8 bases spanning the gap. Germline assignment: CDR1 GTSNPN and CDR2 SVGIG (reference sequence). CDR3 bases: TGTGCCTGGACCGAGGGAAACACTGAAGCTTTCTTT. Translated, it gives CAWTEGNTEAFF.

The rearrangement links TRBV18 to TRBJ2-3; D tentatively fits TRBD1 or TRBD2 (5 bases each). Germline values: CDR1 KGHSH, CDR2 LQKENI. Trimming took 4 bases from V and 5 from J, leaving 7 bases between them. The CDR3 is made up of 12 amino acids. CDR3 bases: TGTGCCAGCTCACTGGGGGAAGATACGCAGTATTTT. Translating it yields CASSLGEDTQYF.

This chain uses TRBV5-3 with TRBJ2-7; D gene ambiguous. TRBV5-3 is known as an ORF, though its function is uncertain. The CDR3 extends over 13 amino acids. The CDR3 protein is CARSLVPVSALTV. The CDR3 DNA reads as TGTGCCAGAAGCCTGGTTCCGGTATCGGCCCTTACCGTC.

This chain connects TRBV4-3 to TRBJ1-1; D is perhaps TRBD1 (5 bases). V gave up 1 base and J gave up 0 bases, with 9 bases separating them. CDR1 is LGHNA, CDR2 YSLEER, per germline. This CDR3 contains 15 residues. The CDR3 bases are TGCGCCAGCAGCCAAGTCCGGGGGTTGAACACTGAAGCTTTCTTT. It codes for CASSQVRGLNTEAFF.

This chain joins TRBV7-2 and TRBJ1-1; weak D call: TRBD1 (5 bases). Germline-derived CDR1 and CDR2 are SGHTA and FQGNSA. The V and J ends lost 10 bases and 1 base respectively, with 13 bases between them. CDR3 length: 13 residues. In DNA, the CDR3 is TGTGCCACCGGTGGGGCGCGGAACACTGAAGCTTTCTTT. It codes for CATGGARNTEAFF.

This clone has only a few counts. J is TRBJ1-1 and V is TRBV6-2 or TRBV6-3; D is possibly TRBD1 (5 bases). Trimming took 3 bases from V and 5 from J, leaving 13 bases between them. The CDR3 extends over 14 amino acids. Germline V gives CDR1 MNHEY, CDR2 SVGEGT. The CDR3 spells CASSYPQEGTEAFF. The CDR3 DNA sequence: TGTGCCAGCAGTTATCCCCAGGAGGGGACTGAAGCTTTCTTT.

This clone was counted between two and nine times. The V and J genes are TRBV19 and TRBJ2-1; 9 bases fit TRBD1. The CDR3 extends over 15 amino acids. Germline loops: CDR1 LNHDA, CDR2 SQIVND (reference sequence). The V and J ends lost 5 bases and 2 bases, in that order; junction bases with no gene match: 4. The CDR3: CASSDRDRAYNEQFF. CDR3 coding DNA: TGTGCCAGTAGTGACCGGGACAGGGCCTACAATGAGCAGTTCTTC.